Shown below are 27 T cell receptor beta chains from a single sample sequenced in a study of beta chain features in type 1 diabetes. Study-wide points: All four CD4+ subsets of Type 1 diabetes patients contained TCRB CDR3s that were moderately but significantly shorter.

TCRB transcripts that were expressed got sequenced, as all of the isolated RNA had been reverse transcribed. Profiled with immunoSEQ multiplex PCR; TCRdb holds only in-frame clones, not every one. This table holds 100,000 to 150,000 clones, 17% found once. The antigens of these receptors remain unknown. Sequenced material: central memory CD4+ T cells from blood. The receptor set was obtained from a man aged 18 to 30 with type 1 diabetes.

This chain uses TRBV5-1 with TRBJ2-5, with TRBD1 matching 11 bases. There are 16 residues in the CDR3. Unmatched junction bases numbered 5, after V lost 4 bases and J lost 0 bases. Per the germline V gene, CDR1 is SGHRS and CDR2 is YFSETQ. In nucleotides, the CDR3 is TGCGCCAGCAGCCCCGGGACAGGGGGTTACCAAGAGACCCAGTACTTC. Translation gives CASSPGTGGYQETQYF.

The CDR3 sequence is CAWSHRTSGTGNEQFF. The CDR3, as DNA: TGTGCCTGGAGTCACCGGACTAGCGGGACGGGGAATGAGCAGTTCTTC. The V gene is TRBV30, the J gene TRBJ2-1; 12 bases are a match to TRBD2. Germline CDR1 GTSNPN, CDR2 SVGIG (reference sequence). The length of the CDR3 is 16 residues. The trim removed 2 bases at V and 7 bases at J, leaving 9 bases unmatched.

The V gene is TRBV4-2, the J gene TRBJ1-4; TRBD1 is a possible D gene (6 bases). CDR3 size: 12 residues. The germline V gene encodes CDR1 LGHNA and CDR2 YNFKEQ. V was pared by 5 bases and J by 11 bases, with 12 bases between. The CDR3 DNA reads TGTGCCAGCAGCGTCTCCCAGGGGAAACTGTTTTTT. Protein product: CASSVSQGKLFF.

In its sample, this clone was seen a few times. The V gene is TRBV5-4, the J gene TRBJ2-3; 11 nucleotides match TRBD1. This CDR3 contains 15 residues. J gave up 3 bases and V 7 bases, and 7 bases lay outside the gene matches. Looked up from germline, CDR1 is SGHNT and CDR2 is YYREEE (reference sequence). The CDR3 region has the DNA TGTGCCAGCTGGACAGGGGGCTCTAGTACAGATACGCAGTATTTT. Amino acids: CASWTGGSSTDTQYF.

This clone was seen only a few times. The chain combines TRBV29-1 with TRBJ2-5; 9 bases are shared with TRBD1. The germline V gene encodes CDR1 SQVTM and CDR2 ANQGSEA. With 3 bases clipped from V and 4 bases from J, the junction kept 9 bases outside the gene matches. The length of the CDR3 is 15 residues. The DNA of the CDR3 is TGCAGCGTTGATAGAGGACAGGGGTTTAGAGAGACCCAGTACTTC. Its protein is CSVDRGQGFRETQYF.

This clone was picked up a small number of times. This chain joins TRBV4-3 and TRBJ2-3, with TRBD2 matching 10 bases. The CDR3 has 16 amino acids. J was trimmed by 10 bases and V by 5 bases; bases with no gene match: 15. In germline, CDR1 is LGHNA, CDR2 YSLEER. Here the CDR3 reads CASSTPSGGVPGAQYF. CDR3 sequence (DNA): TGCGCCAGCAGCACCCCCAGCGGGGGGGTCCCAGGAGCGCAGTATTTT.

This chain joins TRBV7-9 and TRBJ2-3; possibly TRBD1 or TRBD2 for D (5 bases each). V lost 2 bases, J lost 3 bases, and 15 bases lay in between. This CDR3 spans 16 amino acids. Germline V gene lookup returns CDR1 SEHNR and CDR2 FQNEAQ (reference sequence). DNA for the CDR3: TGTGCCAGCAGCTTAACCCATGACGAGGGGACAGATACGCAGTATTTT. It is translated as CASSLTHDEGTDTQYF.

This clone was counted only a few times. The chain couples TRBV30 to TRBJ1-5, with D maybe TRBD1 (5 bases). Trimming pared 0 bases from V and 4 bases from J, leaving 10 bases between. Germline loops: CDR1 GTSNPN, CDR2 SVGIG (reference sequence). This CDR3 spans 14 amino acids. The CDR3 nucleotides are TGTGCCTGGAGTGTACTGGGGCGGAATCAGCCCCAGCATTTT. This codes for CAWSVLGRNQPQHF.

This clone was counted only a few times. The V and J genes are TRBV29-1 and TRBJ1-2, with TRBD1 as a possible D gene (5 bases). Germline CDR1 and CDR2: SQVTM and ANQGSEA. The CDR3 loop spans 13 amino acids. V lost 4 bases to trimming and J lost 4 bases, with 13 bases between them. CDR3 in amino acids: CSVAEGASYGYTF. The CDR3 DNA sequence: TGCAGCGTTGCAGAAGGGGCGAGCTATGGCTACACCTTC.

The V and J genes are TRBV2 and TRBJ2-1; D is undetermined. Trimming took off 8 bases at V and 3 bases at J, with 2 bases between the two ends. Germline V gives CDR1 SNHLY, CDR2 FYNNEI. The CDR3 consists of 10 residues. CDR3 DNA sequence: TGTGCCAGCTACTACAATGAGCAGTTCTTC. Its protein is CASYYNEQFF.

The V gene is TRBV9, the J gene TRBJ1-4, with a tentative D call TRBD1 (5 bases). V was cut by 1 base and J by 6 bases, with 10 bases left in between. Germline-derived CDR1 and CDR2 are SGDLS and YYNGEE. This CDR3 comprises 14 residues. Here the CDR3 reads CASSVQGGDEKLFF. The CDR3 bases are TGTGCCAGCAGCGTACAGGGTGGGGATGAAAAACTGTTTTTT.

This rearrangement joins TRBV4-2 to TRBJ2-7, with 8 nucleotides matching TRBD1. V shed 4 bases and J 6 bases; nucleotides not matched to a gene: 8. Germline lookup yields CDR1 LGHNA and CDR2 YNFKEQ. This CDR3 spans 14 amino acids. CDR3 in amino acids: CASSREDRVGEQYF. Written as DNA, the CDR3 is TGTGCCAGCAGCCGTGAGGACAGGGTTGGCGAGCAGTACTTC.

In its sample, this clone was seen many times. The rearrangement uses TRBV28 and TRBJ2-1; 8 bases match TRBD2. The CDR3 is made up of 14 amino acids. Germline trimming cut 5 bases from V and 7 bases from J; bases unmatched to any gene: 7. CDR1 is MDHEN, CDR2 SYDVKM, per germline. CDR3 residues: CASSLPGLGNEQFF. CDR3 sequence (DNA): TGTGCCAGCAGTCTCCCGGGACTAGGAAATGAGCAGTTCTTC.

This chain uses TRBV2 with TRBJ2-4; D might be TRBD2 (6 bases). Germline-derived CDR1 and CDR2 are SNHLY and FYNNEI. The CDR3 contains 15 residues. The V and J ends lost 2 bases and 3 bases respectively, with 11 bases between them. The CDR3 loop reads CASSERPGGKNIQYF. The CDR3 region has the DNA TGTGCCAGCAGTGAAAGACCCGGGGGCAAAAACATTCAGTACTTC.

There are a few counts of this clone. The V and J genes are TRBV5-6 and TRBJ2-2, with 11 bases aligning to TRBD2. Germline assignment: CDR1 SGHDT and CDR2 YYEEEE. CDR3 length: 17 residues. V dropped 4 bases and J dropped 2; count of bases not matched to a gene: 7. As DNA, the CDR3 is TGTGCCAGCAGCACCCCGGGACTAGCGGACAACACCGGGGAGCTGTTTTTT. Amino acids: CASSTPGLADNTGELFF. The variable domain in full, with the rest retrieved from reference TRBV5-6 and TRBJ2-2, is DAGVTQSPTHLIKTRGQQVTLRCSPKSGHDTVSWYQQALGQGPQFIFQYYEEEERQRGNFPDRFSGHQFPNYSSELNVNALLLGDSALYLCASSTPGLADNTGELFFGEGSRLTVL.

This clone was seen a few times. The chain employs TRBV29-1 and TRBJ2-2; D is possibly TRBD1 (5 bases). Trimming removed 0 bases at V and 1 base at J, with 9 bases between. CDR1 and CDR2 (germline): SQVTM, ANQGSEA. This CDR3 comprises 15 residues. Here the CDR3 DNA reads TGCAGCGTTGAAGACCGCAGGGAGAACACCGGGGAGCTGTTTTTT. Translating it yields CSVEDRRENTGELFF.

This clone was seen many times. V is TRBV30 and J is TRBJ2-3, with 9 positions matching TRBD2. Germline CDR1 and CDR2: GTSNPN and SVGIG (reference sequence). The V gene end was trimmed by 2 bases and the J gene end by 5 bases; junction bases not matched to a gene: 2. CDR3 length: 13 residues. The CDR3: CAWSRREGDTQYF. CDR3 nucleotides: TGTGCCTGGAGTCGGCGGGAGGGAGATACGCAGTATTTT.

This clone was detected a few times. The chain uses TRBV30 and TRBJ2-6, with a possible D match to TRBD2 (6 bases). The germline V and J ends were trimmed by 8 bases and 2 bases, with 13 bases remaining between them. Per germline, CDR1 GTSNPN and CDR2 SVGIG (reference sequence). This CDR3 contains 14 residues. The CDR3 sequence: CARGRGAGANVLTF. The CDR3 DNA reads as TGTGCCCGGGGGAGAGGGGCTGGGGCCAACGTCCTGACTTTC.

The J gene is TRBJ1-2, the V gene TRBV29-1; weak D call: TRBD1 (5 bases). Trimming left V 0 bases short and J 0 bases short, with 11 bases between. The CDR3 loop spans 15 amino acids. Germline CDR1 is SQVTM and CDR2 is ANQGSEA. Here the CDR3 DNA reads TGCAGCGTTGAAGATCTTCCAGGGACTAACTATGGCTACACCTTC. Protein product: CSVEDLPGTNYGYTF.

This clone showed up just a few times. The chain employs TRBV6-1 and TRBJ1-2; D possibly corresponds to TRBD1 (6 bases). The ends were cut back, 10 bases at V and 4 bases at J, with 22 bases in the middle. Germline lookup yields CDR1 MNHNS and CDR2 SASEGT. This CDR3 contains 15 residues. The CDR3 DNA is TGTGCCACCCTCCCGCTTCGGGGGGGGCTCTATGGCTACACCTTC. Translated, it gives CATLPLRGGLYGYTF.

About this clone: The identical CDR3 is also encoded by other nucleotide sequences in the sample. The rearrangement joins TRBV9 to TRBJ2-5, with 7 bases lining up with TRBD2. The CDR3 contains 14 residues. The V gene's germline CDR1 is SGDLS and CDR2 YYNGEE. Trimming removed 2 bases from V and 1 base from J; junction bases left unmatched: 2. The CDR3 sequence is CASSVSSGQETQYF. The CDR3 DNA reads as TGTGCCAGCAGCGTTTCTAGCGGCCAAGAGACCCAGTACTTC.

In this sample, this clone turned up a few times. This specimen includes other DNA sequences encoding the same CDR3. The chain combines TRBV18 with TRBJ2-3; D remains ambiguous. The CDR3 sequence is 12 residues long. The V end lost 3 bases, the J end lost 0 bases, and 1 base lay between the germline ends. The germline CDR1 and CDR2 sequences are KGHSH and LQKENI. The CDR3 sequence is CASSPSTDTQYF. CDR3 DNA sequence: TGTGCCAGCTCACCGAGCACAGATACGCAGTATTTT.

This clone was counted only a few times. The chain has TRBV30 and TRBJ2-1, with 9 bases lining up with TRBD2. The CDR3 loop spans 14 amino acids. Germline lookup yields CDR1 GTSNPN and CDR2 SVGIG (reference sequence). V was pared by 2 bases and J by 7 bases, with 6 bases of the junction left unmatched. This CDR3 is CAWSKNSGSNEQFF. CDR3 nucleotides: TGTGCCTGGAGTAAGAATAGCGGGAGTAATGAGCAGTTCTTC.

This clone has a handful of counts. This chain links TRBV4-2 with TRBJ2-5, with 10 bases identical to TRBD1. Looked up from germline, CDR1 is LGHNA and CDR2 is YNFKEQ. V shed 1 base, J shed 2 bases, and the junction held 1 base outside the gene matches. The CDR3 has 15 residues. CDR3 nucleotides: TGTGCCAGCAGCCAAGGGGGACAGGGGCAAGAGACCCAGTACTTC. It is translated as CASSQGGQGQETQYF.

A few counts support this clone. This sequence joins TRBV7-3 and TRBJ1-6; D is perhaps TRBD1 (5 bases). Trimming stripped 4 bases from V and 7 bases from J, with 14 bases between. Germline CDR1 and CDR2: SGHTA and FQGTGA. The CDR3 sequence is 15 residues long. The CDR3 loop is CASSSDGGENSPLHF. For the CDR3, the DNA is TGTGCCAGCAGCTCCGACGGGGGTGAGAATTCACCCCTCCACTTT.

The chain combines TRBV4-3 with TRBJ1-1; D is ambiguous. The germline V gene encodes CDR1 LGHNA and CDR2 YSLEER. Trimming pared 6 bases from V and 1 base from J, leaving 12 bases between. The CDR3 contains 14 residues. In nucleotides, the CDR3 is TGCGCCAGCAGTCTCCAAACTAGGAACACTGAAGCTTTCTTT. Protein: CASSLQTRNTEAFF.

The chain recombines TRBV7-9 with TRBJ2-1; 8 bases map to TRBD2. The CDR3 spans 16 residues. The J segment lost 10 bases and the V segment lost 5 bases, leaving 16 bases of the junction unmatched. Germline assignment: CDR1 SEHNR and CDR2 FQNEAQ (reference sequence). CDR3 in DNA: TGTGCCAGCAGCCCGATGGGTAGCGGGGCGGACGAGGAGCAGTTCTTC. Translating it yields CASSPMGSGADEEQFF. The full variable domain, with the rest looked up from reference TRBV7-9 and TRBJ2-1, is DTGVSQNPRHKITKRGQNVTFRCDPISEHNRLYWYRQTLGQGPEFLTYFQNEAQLEKSRLLSDRFSAERPKGSFSTLEIQRTEQGDSAMYLCASSPMGSGADEEQFFGPGTRLTVL.